A single sample gave rise to the 32 T cell receptor beta chains below, sequenced in a study of blood T cell repertoires in COVID-19. TCRdb keeps only in-frame clones here, not all; method: immunoSEQ multiplex PCR. The sample carries around 120,000 clones, around 88% recorded once. Input material: peripheral blood. These receptors were obtained from a woman aged 50 to 60 with active or convalescent COVID-19.

The genes are TRBV5-4 and TRBJ2-7; 7 bases fit TRBD1. This CDR3 has 16 residues. Unmatched junction bases numbered 8, after V lost 2 bases and J lost 0 bases. Germline V gene sequence: CDR1 SGHNT, CDR2 YYREEE (reference sequence). The CDR3 DNA follows: TGTGCCAGCAGCTTAGCTACGACAGGGAACTCCTACGAGCAGTACTTC. Protein: CASSLATTGNSYEQYF.

CDR3 DNA sequence: TGTGCCTGGAGTGCTCACCCGGGCACTGAAGCTTTCTTT. This sequence encodes CAWSAHPGTEAFF. The chain has TRBV30 and TRBJ1-1, with D unresolved. Trimming pared 1 base from V and 4 bases from J, leaving 10 bases between. This CDR3 is 13 amino acids long. Germline assignment: CDR1 GTSNPN and CDR2 SVGIG (reference sequence).

The chain couples TRBV18 to TRBJ2-7, with D perhaps TRBD1 (5 bases). This CDR3 is 12 amino acids long. V was pared by 5 bases and J by 1 base, with 6 bases between. Germline loops: CDR1 KGHSH, CDR2 LQKENI. The CDR3 spells CASSRQSYEQYF. CDR3 nucleotide sequence: TGTGCCAGCTCAAGACAGTCCTACGAGCAGTACTTC. Full variable domain (rest looked up from reference TRBV18 and TRBJ2-7): NAGVMQNPRHLVRRRGQEARLRCSPMKGHSHVYWYRQLPEEGLKFMVYLQKENIIDESGMPKERFSAEFPKEGPSILRIQQVVRGDSAAYFCASSRQSYEQYFGPGTRLTVT.

CDR3 amino acids: CATSGGGRHARYEQYF. The DNA for the CDR3 is TGTGCCACCAGTGGGGGAGGCAGGCATGCTAGGTACGAGCAGTACTTC. The V and J genes are TRBV24-1 and TRBJ2-7; D is perhaps TRBD2 (6 bases). This CDR3 is built from 16 residues. The ends were cut back, 5 bases at V and 4 bases at J, with 20 bases in the middle. Germline V gene sequence: CDR1 KGHDR, CDR2 SFDVKD.

This clone has only a few counts. The rearrangement links TRBV5-6 to TRBJ1-1, with a tentative D call TRBD1 (6 bases). Between the trimmed V and J ends, which lost 0 bases and 10 bases, there was a span of 16 bases. Germline V gene data show CDR1 as SGHDT and CDR2 as YYEEEE. The CDR3 is 14 residues long. Written as DNA, the CDR3 is TGTGCCAGCAGCTTGGCCAGGGGCAGCCTTCGAGCTTTCTTT. It translates to CASSLARGSLRAFF.

The V call is TRBV7-9, the J call TRBJ2-5, with D possibly being TRBD1 (6 bases). This CDR3 is built from 14 residues. Trimming left V 5 bases short and J 5 bases short, with 15 bases between. CDR1 is SEHNR and CDR2 is FQNEAQ in the germline V gene (reference sequence). The CDR3 nucleotides are TGTGCCAGCAGCAATCAGGGGCGTAGGGAGACCCAGTACTTC. Amino acids: CASSNQGRRETQYF.

V usage is TRBV18 and J usage is TRBJ2-7; D may be TRBD2 (5 bases). This CDR3 comprises 14 residues. Trimming removed 6 bases from V and 3 bases from J, with 15 bases in between. Germline CDR1 reads KGHSH; CDR2 reads LQKENI. In DNA, the CDR3 is TGTGCCAGCTCTCCTATGGGAGTTGGCTACGAGCAGTACTTC. It specifies CASSPMGVGYEQYF.

The chain couples TRBV6-2 or TRBV6-3 to TRBJ2-7, with D possibly being TRBD2 (5 bases). Germline CDR1 and CDR2: MNHEY and SVGEGT. V was trimmed by 1 base and J by 6 bases, leaving 7 bases between them. The length of the CDR3 is 12 residues. CDR3 nucleotides: TGTGCCAGCAGTTACTTGCTAGCCGAGCAGTACTTC. Translating it yields CASSYLLAEQYF.

This clone has ten or more counts. The chain links TRBV5-8 to TRBJ2-7; maybe TRBD1 (6 bases). CDR3 length: 14 amino acids. Trimming left V 2 bases short and J 4 bases short, with 13 bases between. Looked up from germline, CDR1 is SGHTS and CDR2 is YDEGEE. This chain's CDR3 is CASSLRARGYEQYF. The CDR3, as DNA: TGTGCCAGCAGCTTAAGGGCCAGGGGTTACGAGCAGTACTTC.

The chain links TRBV7-2 to TRBJ2-5; 14 bases agree with TRBD2. V lost 5 bases to trimming and J lost 4 bases; unmatched junction nucleotides: 6. The CDR3 has 16 amino acids. Germline CDR1 reads SGHTA; CDR2 reads FQGNSA. CDR3 coding DNA: TGTGCCAGCAGCCCTCCCGGACTAGCGGGAGGAGAGACCCAGTACTTC. It encodes CASSPPGLAGGETQYF.

The sample holds one count of this clone. This chain connects TRBV6-5 to TRBJ1-4, with 7 bases that match TRBD1. Germline values: CDR1 MNHEY, CDR2 SVGAGI. This CDR3 has 13 amino acids. V gave up 10 bases and J gave up 4 bases; unmatched junction bases: 6. The CDR3 DNA reads as TGTGCCACCCATCAGGGGGGTAATGAAAAACTGTTTTTT. Translation: CATHQGGNEKLFF.

The V and J genes are TRBV12-3 or TRBV12-4 and TRBJ2-1; D may be TRBD2 (6 bases). The CDR3 is 11 residues long. The V end was cut by 6 bases, the J end by 10 bases, with 10 bases between. DNA for the CDR3: TGTGCCAGCAGCCCAGGAGGGGAGCAGTTCTTC. Its protein product is CASSPGGEQFF.

This clone was seen only once. This chain links TRBV19 with TRBJ1-6; weak D call: TRBD1 (6 bases). Trimming cost V 5 bases and J 7 bases, with 15 bases left between them. The V gene's germline CDR1 is LNHDA and CDR2 SQIVND (reference sequence). The CDR3 spans 15 residues. The CDR3 loop is CASSPRQEKNSPLHF. The CDR3 DNA sequence: TGTGCCAGTAGTCCCAGACAGGAGAAGAATTCACCCCTCCACTTT.

The rearrangement uses TRBV5-6 and TRBJ2-1; TRBD2 might be the D (6 bases). This CDR3 is built from 16 residues. Germline CDR1 reads SGHDT; CDR2 reads YYEEEE. The V and J ends lost 0 bases and 1 base respectively, with 11 bases between them. The DNA of the CDR3 is TGTGCCAGCAGCTTGGCCGGCCTAGCGTCCTACAATGAGCAGTTCTTC. Protein: CASSLAGLASYNEQFF.

The chain recombines TRBV30 with TRBJ2-2; a possible D gene is TRBD1 (7 bases). Trimming took off 3 bases at V and 6 bases at J, with 8 bases between the two ends. This CDR3 has 12 residues. Germline values: CDR1 GTSNPN, CDR2 SVGIG (reference sequence). The CDR3 DNA reads as TGTGCCTGGAGCAGGGGGGCCGGGGAGCTGTTTTTT. Its protein product is CAWSRGAGELFF.

The chain uses TRBV6-6 and TRBJ1-2, with D unclear. Germline loops: CDR1 MNHNY, CDR2 SVGAGI (reference sequence). The V end was cut by 0 bases, the J end by 8 bases, with 13 bases between. The CDR3 sequence is 14 residues long. CDR3: CASSYSMEAEGYTF. CDR3 coding DNA: TGTGCCAGCAGTTACTCGATGGAAGCGGAAGGCTACACCTTC.

This clone has only one observation. The chain joins TRBV28 to TRBJ1-4, with a weak D call TRBD1 (5 bases). Trimming cost V 8 bases and J 6 bases, with 16 bases left between them. There are 14 residues in the CDR3. CDR1 is MDHEN and CDR2 is SYDVKM in the germline V gene. CDR3 DNA sequence: TGTGCCAGCGAAAGTCAAGGGGAGGATGAAAAACTGTTTTTT. It yields the protein CASESQGEDEKLFF.

This clone was detected once. The chain links TRBV29-1 to TRBJ1-1, with unresolved D. The CDR3 runs to 11 residues. Trimming removed 3 bases from V and 5 bases from J, with 7 bases in between. Germline CDR1 and CDR2: SQVTM and ANQGSEA. This chain's CDR3 is CSVDLYTEAFF. In DNA, the CDR3 is TGCAGCGTTGACCTCTATACTGAAGCTTTCTTT.

The chain is built from TRBV20-1 and TRBJ1-1; D call uncertain. The V and J ends lost 3 bases and 4 bases respectively, with 9 bases between them. CDR3 size: 12 residues. Germline CDR1 DFQATT, CDR2 SNEGSKA (reference sequence). The CDR3 reads CSASLSGTEAFF. CDR3 nucleotides: TGCAGTGCTAGTCTGAGTGGCACTGAAGCTTTCTTT.

The CDR3 is CASSNTSWGCNEQFF. As DNA, the CDR3 is TGTGCCAGCAGCAATACATCCTGGGGCTGCAATGAGCAGTTCTTC. The rearrangement links TRBV21-1 to TRBJ2-1; TRBD1 is the table's D call, not checked against the DNA. TRBV21-1 is termed a pseudogene. CDR3 length equals 15 residues.

This sequence joins TRBV4-2 and TRBJ2-2, with D perhaps matching TRBD1 (5 bases). CDR1 is LGHNA and CDR2 is YNFKEQ in the germline V gene. There are 13 residues in the CDR3. Trimming cost V 3 bases and J 6 bases, with 8 bases left between them. CDR3 coding DNA: TGTGCCAGCAGCCAGGGGCTGCCCGGGGAGCTGTTTTTT. Translation gives CASSQGLPGELFF.

Written as DNA, the CDR3 is TGTGCCAGCAGCGTGGGACTAGACAATGAGGGCGAGCAGTACTTC. The encoded protein is CASSVGLDNEGEQYF. The chain is built from TRBV9 and TRBJ2-7; TRBD2 matches 8 bases. V shed 2 bases, J shed 6 bases, and the junction held 10 bases outside the gene matches. The germline V gene has CDR1 SGDLS and CDR2 YYNGEE. The CDR3 covers 15 residues.

V usage is TRBV5-5 and J usage is TRBJ2-7, with a weak D call TRBD1 (5 bases). Trimming took off 0 bases at V and 4 bases at J, with 14 bases between the two ends. Germline V gene sequence: CDR1 SGHKS, CDR2 YYEKEE (reference sequence). The CDR3 loop spans 15 amino acids. CDR3 in amino acids: CASSLVEGVWYEQYF. CDR3 in DNA: TGTGCCAGCAGCTTGGTTGAAGGGGTTTGGTACGAGCAGTACTTC.

The rearrangement uses TRBV5-4 and TRBJ2-5, with D possibly being TRBD2 (5 bases). CDR1 and CDR2 from the germline V gene are SGHNT and YYREEE (reference sequence). Trimming pared 0 bases from V and 5 bases from J, leaving 8 bases between. This CDR3 has 13 amino acids. The CDR3 bases are TGTGCCAGCAGCTTGGAAAGGGAGGAGACCCAGTACTTC. Translation: CASSLEREETQYF.

The rearrangement links TRBV28 to TRBJ2-2; 9 bases match TRBD1. The V segment lost 5 bases and the J segment 4 bases; nucleotides outside the gene matches: 8. In germline, CDR1 is MDHEN, CDR2 SYDVKM. The CDR3 has 16 amino acids. The CDR3 loop is CASSPAGTGTTGELFF. In DNA, the CDR3 is TGTGCCAGCAGTCCTGCGGGGACAGGGACCACCGGGGAGCTGTTTTTT.

The chain couples TRBV25-1 to TRBJ2-7; D is perhaps TRBD1 (5 bases). Germline values: CDR1 MGHDK, CDR2 SYGVNS. The ends were cut back, 6 bases at V and 5 bases at J, with 17 bases in the middle. The CDR3 sequence is 14 residues long. CDR3: CASSRAGILNEQYF. CDR3 sequence (DNA): TGTGCCAGCAGCCGAGCAGGGATTTTGAACGAGCAGTACTTC.

The V gene is TRBV5-4, the J gene TRBJ2-7; D is ambiguous. Germline-derived CDR1 and CDR2 are SGHNT and YYREEE (reference sequence). This CDR3 is built from 14 residues. V gave up 1 base and J gave up 4 bases, with 12 bases separating them. CDR3 sequence reads: CASSLRAVAYEQYF. In DNA, the CDR3 is TGTGCCAGCAGCTTGCGCGCGGTGGCTTACGAGCAGTACTTC.

With respect to this clone: Other DNA sequences in the sample encode the same CDR3. This CDR3 reads CASSYGAYGYTF. The CDR3 bases are TGTGCCAGCAGTTATGGGGCCTATGGCTACACCTTC. The V call is TRBV6-2 or TRBV6-3, the J call TRBJ1-2, with D maybe TRBD1 (5 bases). Trimming shortened V by 3 bases and J by 4 bases, and 6 bases separated the two germline ends. Per germline, CDR1 MNHEY and CDR2 SVGEGT. The CDR3 is 12 residues long.

J is TRBJ2-3 and V is TRBV5-4; 8 bases align to TRBD1. Germline values: CDR1 SGHNT, CDR2 YYREEE (reference sequence). Unmatched junction bases numbered 4, after V lost 1 base and J lost 6 bases. This CDR3 has 14 residues. CDR3 protein: CASSLTGGRDTQYF. Here the CDR3 DNA reads TGTGCCAGCAGCTTGACAGGGGGGAGGGATACGCAGTATTTT. Drawing the rest from reference TRBV5-4 and TRBJ2-3, the complete variable domain is ETGVTQSPTHLIKTRGQQVTLRCSSQSGHNTVSWYQQALGQGPQFIFQYYREEENGRGNFPPRFSGLQFPNYSSELNVNALELDDSALYLCASSLTGGRDTQYFGPGTRLTVL.

The chain recombines TRBV2 with TRBJ1-5; D ambiguous. The V end was cut by 4 bases, the J end by 5 bases, with 12 bases between. The CDR3 consists of 14 residues. Germline CDR1 SNHLY, CDR2 FYNNEI. The DNA for the CDR3 is TGTGCCAGCAGTGTTCAAGGGAGTTATCAGCCCCAGCATTTT. Translation gives CASSVQGSYQPQHF.

The rearrangement uses TRBV12-3 or TRBV12-4 and TRBJ2-5, with D perhaps TRBD2 (7 bases). The CDR3 has 13 residues. Between the trimmed V and J ends, which lost 4 bases and 9 bases, there was a span of 15 bases. CDR3 coding DNA: TGTGCCAGCAGTTCTCGCGGGGGCGTGGCCCAGTACTTC. Translating it yields CASSSRGGVAQYF.

The gene calls are TRBV20-1 and TRBJ1-1, with 9 nucleotides matching TRBD1. Germline CDR1 and CDR2: DFQATT and SNEGSKA (reference sequence). This CDR3 spans 14 amino acids. V shed 3 bases, J shed 5 bases, and the junction held 7 bases outside the gene matches. The CDR3 DNA sequence: TGCAGTGCTAGTGGGGGGACAGGGAGGACTGAAGCTTTCTTT. It is translated as CSASGGTGRTEAFF.